The 4 T cell receptor beta chains below were found in one sample sequenced in a study of beta chain features in type 1 diabetes. All of the isolated RNA was reverse transcribed, so expressed TCRB transcripts were sequenced. Profiled with immunoSEQ multiplex PCR; TCRdb holds only in-frame clones, not every one. The table has about 190,000 clones, 7% to 9% seen once. The study's findings and limits: Within each of all four CD4+ subsets, Type 1 diabetes patients had TCRB CDR3s that were moderately but significantly shorter.

For these receptors, no antigen is known. Sequencing used central memory CD4+ T cells from blood. The receptor set was obtained from a man between 18 and 35 years old with type 1 diabetes.

Only a few counts were recorded for this clone. V is TRBV19 and J is TRBJ1-4, with 8 bases lining up with TRBD1. The ends lost 9 bases at V and 7 bases at J; junction bases unmatched: 4. The length of the CDR3 is 12 residues. Germline CDR1 is LNHDA and CDR2 is SQIVND (reference sequence). Written as DNA, the CDR3 is TGTGCCAGCCGGACAGGGTCTGAAAAACTGTTTTTT. It is translated as CASRTGSEKLFF.

This clone was found a few times. The V call is TRBV30, the J call TRBJ2-7; possible D gene TRBD2, 6 bases. Trimming shortened V by 4 bases and J by 3 bases, and 13 bases separated the two germline ends. The CDR3 contains 13 residues. Germline V gene sequence: CDR1 GTSNPN, CDR2 SVGIG (reference sequence). CDR3 sequence reads: CAWKRREDYEQYF. CDR3 DNA sequence: TGTGCCTGGAAGCGGAGGGAAGACTACGAGCAGTACTTC.

This chain connects TRBV28 to TRBJ2-6; 8 bases line up with TRBD1. Germline-derived CDR1 and CDR2 are MDHEN and SYDVKM. This CDR3 is built from 21 residues. The V gene end was trimmed by 4 bases and the J gene end by 0 bases; junction bases not matched to a gene: 17. CDR3 bases: TGTGCCAGCAGTTCCCCGAGGCAGGGGGCAAGATCCGGCTCTGGGGCCAACGTCCTGACTTTC. Amino acid sequence: CASSSPRQGARSGSGANVLTF. Drawing the rest from reference TRBV28 and TRBJ2-6, the complete variable domain is DVKVTQSSRYLVKRTGEKVFLECVQDMDHENMFWYRQDPGLGLRLIYFSYDVKMKEKGDIPEGYSVSREKKERFSLILESASTNQTSMYLCASSSPRQGARSGSGANVLTFGAGSRLTVL.

The chain uses TRBV19 and TRBJ1-4; no firm D call. This CDR3 region has 13 residues. The V end lost 4 bases, the J end lost 8 bases, and 11 bases lay between the germline ends. Germline values: CDR1 LNHDA, CDR2 SQIVND (reference sequence). The CDR3 DNA is TGTGCCAGTAGTACACTACTTGGCGAAAAACTGTTTTTT. It codes for CASSTLLGEKLFF.